Following are 5 T cell receptor beta chains from one sample sequenced in a study of cytomegalovirus exposure and HLA in healthy donors. The primer mix had 60 Vbeta and 13 Jbeta primers. Profiling relied on immunoSEQ multiplex PCR, and the TCRdb table lists in-frame clones only, not all of them. This table holds 65,000 to 90,000 clones, about two thirds found once. Specimen: PBMCs. All receptors come from a woman in her thirties or forties in good health and CMV-seropositive.

The chain is built from TRBV28 and TRBJ1-4; 7 bases fit TRBD1. V trimming: 1 base; J trimming: 5 bases; junction bases outside the gene matches: 4. Germline V CDR1 and CDR2: MDHEN, SYDVKM. The CDR3 has 15 amino acids. CDR3 loop: CASSLSRDSNEKLFF. CDR3 nucleotide sequence: TGTGCCAGCAGTTTATCTCGGGACAGCAATGAAAAACTGTTTTTT.

This chain connects TRBV15 to TRBJ1-1, with 7 bases lining up with TRBD1. V shed 5 bases, J shed 5 bases, and the junction held 23 bases outside the gene matches. Germline lookup yields CDR1 LNHNV and CDR2 YYDKDF (reference sequence). This CDR3 is 19 amino acids long. The CDR3 sequence: CATSRGALDRALVGTEAFF. Here the CDR3 DNA reads TGTGCCACCAGCCGGGGCGCCCTCGACAGGGCCTTAGTGGGGACTGAAGCTTTCTTT.

This chain joins TRBV2 and TRBJ2-7; TRBD1 might be the D (6 bases). This CDR3 has 13 residues. With 5 bases removed from V and 0 bases from J, the gap between germline ends came to 8 bases. Germline V gives CDR1 SNHLY, CDR2 FYNNEI. The CDR3 region has the DNA TGTGCCAGCAGTCGACAGGACTCCTACGAGCAGTACTTC. Translating gives CASSRQDSYEQYF.

V gene TRBV6-1 combines with J gene TRBJ1-1; unclear D gene. Trimming stripped 2 bases from V and 2 bases from J, with 6 bases between. The CDR3 extends over 13 amino acids. Germline-derived CDR1 and CDR2 are MNHNS and SASEGT. CDR3 bases: TGTGCCAGCAGTGAAATAGCCAACACTGAAGCTTTCTTT. As protein: CASSEIANTEAFF.

This chain connects TRBV6-6 to TRBJ2-7, with 8 bases aligning to TRBD1. This CDR3 comprises 13 residues. The V gene's germline CDR1 is MNHNY and CDR2 SVGAGI (reference sequence). J lost 5 bases, V lost 5 bases, and 5 bases had no gene match. The CDR3 DNA is TGTGCCAGCAGTGTGGACAGGGATAACGAGCAGTACTTC. Translating gives CASSVDRDNEQYF.